The rows below give T cell receptor beta chains drawn from one sample of a study of cytomegalovirus exposure and HLA in healthy donors. Clones were sequenced by immunoSEQ multiplex PCR, and TCRdb holds only the in-frame ones, with some missing. Of some 120,000 clones in the sample, around 75% were seen once. Sequencing was done on a sample of PBMCs. The receptors derive from a woman between 50 and 59 years old in good health and CMV-seropositive. The CDR3 runs from the conserved cysteine through the conserved F or W. A D gene is named only where the DNA matches it firmly. Clone size is shown for a subset of rows, as once, few, many or a class of expanded clone.

J gene,clone size,V gene,D gene,CDR3 DNA,CDR3 protein
TRBJ2-7,-,TRBV5-1,-,TGCGCCAGCAGCTTTCAGGGTTCCTACGAGCAGTACTTC,CASSFQGSYEQYF
TRBJ2-5,-,TRBV11-2,-,TGTGCCAGCAGCTTTAGCGGTCAAGAGACCCAGTACTTC,CASSFSGQETQYF
TRBJ1-2,-,TRBV28,TRBD1,TGTGCCAGCAGTCGACAGGGGGCGCCCGGCTACACCTTC,CASSRQGAPGYTF
TRBJ1-5,-,TRBV19,-,TGTGCCAGTAGGGTCGCGGACTATAGCAATCAGCCCCAGCATTTT,CASRVADYSNQPQHF
TRBJ2-2,-,TRBV19,TRBD2,TGTGCCAGTAGTATGGGGACTAGCGGGACCGGGGAGCTGTTTTTT,CASSMGTSGTGELFF
TRBJ1-1,few,TRBV6-6,-,TGTGCCAGCACCCCCGTCCCAGCGGGTGAAGCTTTCTTT,CASTPVPAGEAFF
TRBJ1-2,once,TRBV18,-,TGTGCCAGCTCCCAAGGGGGTCACTATGGCTACACCTTC,CASSQGGHYGYTF
TRBJ2-7,-,TRBV10-2,-,TGCGCCAGCAGTGAGCAGGGGGGATACTCCTACGAGCAGTACTTC,CASSEQGGYSYEQYF
TRBJ1-1,-,TRBV11-3,-,TGTGCCAGCAGCCAGGGAAACACTGAAGCTTTCTTT,CASSQGNTEAFF
TRBJ1-2,-,TRBV4-1,TRBD1,TGCGCCAGCAGCCAAGAGCCCCGGGACAGGCTATCGGACTATGGCTACACCTTC,CASSQEPRDRLSDYGYTF
TRBJ2-2,-,TRBV6-4,-,TGTGCCAGCAGTCAACGGGGGGCGCCTTACACCGGGGAGCTGTTTTTT,CASSQRGAPYTGELFF
TRBJ2-1,-,TRBV5-4,TRBD2,TGTGCCAGCAGCCACGGACTAGCGTATAACGATGAGCAGTTCTTC,CASSHGLAYNDEQFF
TRBJ1-1,-,TRBV9,-,TGTGCCAGCAGCAGACCCCCAGGGTCAGGCGAAGCTTTCTTT,CASSRPPGSGEAFF
TRBJ2-1,-,TRBV19,TRBD2,TGTGCCAGTAATCCCCTAGCGGGAGTAACCAATGAGCAGTTCTTC,CASNPLAGVTNEQFF
TRBJ2-1,-,TRBV9,TRBD2,TGTGCCAGCAGCGCGTCACTAGCGGGAGCACTCAATGAGCAGTTCTTC,CASSASLAGALNEQFF
TRBJ2-7,-,TRBV13,TRBD2,TGTGCCAGCAGTATAGCGGGAGGGCCGTACGAGCAGTACTTC,CASSIAGGPYEQYF
TRBJ2-1,medium-sized,TRBV6-5,-,TGTGCCAGCAGTTCAAATACGGGGGATGAGCAGTTCTTC,CASSSNTGDEQFF
TRBJ1-5,-,TRBV7-2,TRBD1,TGTGCCAGCAGCTTTGGGACAGGGGGGAGCAATCAGCCCCAGCATTTT,CASSFGTGGSNQPQHF
TRBJ2-2,-,TRBV7-9,-,TGTGCCAGCACCGCGGTCGGCGGGGGCCGGAACACCGGGGAGCTGTTTTTT,CASTAVGGGRNTGELFF
TRBJ2-7,-,TRBV30,TRBD1,TGTGCCTGGAGTCCATACCGGGGACAGGGACCTGGCGAGCAGTACTTC,CAWSPYRGQGPGEQYF
TRBJ2-1,-,TRBV5-4,TRBD2,TGTGCCAGCAGCTTATCAGCGGGAAACTACAATGAGCAGTTCTTC,CASSLSAGNYNEQFF
TRBJ1-5,-,TRBV6-5,-,TGTGCCAGCAGTTTTCAGGGTGGTAGCAATCAGCCCCAGCATTTT,CASSFQGGSNQPQHF
TRBJ2-5,few,TRBV7-6,-,TGTGCCAGCAGCATCTTTCACCGCGATCGGGAGCAGTACTTC,CASSIFHRDREQYF
TRBJ2-3,-,TRBV6-6,-,TGTGCCAGCAACCAGCGGGTGGGGATCACAGATACGCAGTATTTT,CASNQRVGITDTQYF
TRBJ2-7,-,TRBV2,-,TGTGCCAGCAGTGAACGAAGGGACACCCAGACGTATCGGTACTTC,CASSERRDTQTYRYF
TRBJ1-2,-,TRBV6-1,-,TGTGCCAGCAGTGAAGCGCAGCAGGCGATCTATGGCTACACCTTC,CASSEAQQAIYGYTF
TRBJ2-7,-,TRBV7-3,-,TGTGCCAGCAGCCGGGCAGGGGACGACGAGCAGTACTTC,CASSRAGDDEQYF
TRBJ2-7,-,TRBV27,TRBD1,TGTGCCAGCAGTTTACGAGGTTACCCGGGACAGGCCTCCTACGAGCAGTACTTC,CASSLRGYPGQASYEQYF
TRBJ2-3,-,TRBV5-1,TRBD2,TGCGCCAGCAGCTTTTTTCGAGCGGGAGGGACAGATACGCAGTATTTT,CASSFFRAGGTDTQYF
TRBJ1-5,-,TRBV5-6,-,TGTGCCAGCAGCTTTCAAGGGGCCCGCAATCAGCCCCAGCATTTT,CASSFQGARNQPQHF
TRBJ1-1,-,TRBV4-1,TRBD1,TGCGCCAGCAGGGACACAGGGGGCACTGAAGCTTTCTTT,CASRDTGGTEAFF
TRBJ2-3,-,TRBV7-2,TRBD2,TGTGCCAGCAGCACTAGCGGGAGCACAGATACGCAGTATTTT,CASSTSGSTDTQYF
TRBJ1-1,-,TRBV6-6,-,TGTGCCAGCCCTCCCTCGGGGGGCAGGGGGAACACTGAAGCTTTCTTT,CASPPSGGRGNTEAFF
TRBJ2-7,few,TRBV2,TRBD1,TGTGCCAGCAGGAAATTGGGGACAGGGATCTACGAGCAGTACTTC,CASRKLGTGIYEQYF
TRBJ2-1,once,TRBV5-1,-,TGCGCCAGCACCTCTTCCCCAGGGTACAATGAGCAGTTCTTC,CASTSSPGYNEQFF
TRBJ2-3,-,TRBV7-9,-,TGTGCCAGCAGCCCTCTGTTTAGCGGTATAAGCACAGATACGCAGTATTTT,CASSPLFSGISTDTQYF
TRBJ2-5,-,TRBV5-4,-,TGTGCCAGCAGCTTGAAAGGGGTAGAGACCCAGTACTTC,CASSLKGVETQYF
TRBJ1-1,-,TRBV2,-,TGTGCCAGCAGCCCGATATTGGGACATCCCTTCGTGAACACTGAAGCTTTCTTT,CASSPILGHPFVNTEAFF
TRBJ2-5,-,TRBV7-2,TRBD2,TGTGCCAGCAGCTCGGTGACGGCGGGAGGTACGGAGACCCAGTACTTC,CASSSVTAGGTETQYF
TRBJ2-3,-,TRBV4-2,TRBD2,TGTGCCAGCAGCCAAGCGAGCGGGGGGGCCCAAGATACGCAGTATTTT,CASSQASGGAQDTQYF
TRBJ1-2,-,TRBV20-1,-,TGCAGAGCGAAGGAGAGCTACACCTTC,CRAKESYTF
TRBJ2-7,-,TRBV9,-,TGTGCCAGCAGCGTTGGGGGCTCAGGCTACGAGCAGTACTTC,CASSVGGSGYEQYF
TRBJ2-2,-,TRBV5-1,TRBD1,TGCGCCAGCAGCTTAACGAGACAGGGTCCCGGGGAGCTGTTTTTT,CASSLTRQGPGELFF
TRBJ1-2,few,TRBV21-1,-,TGTGCCAGCAGCAAAGAAGACAGGGAGGATGGCTACACCTTC,CASSKEDREDGYTF
TRBJ2-1,-,TRBV10-3,TRBD2,TGTGCCACTGCTCGGGCGGGGGGGAAGAATGAGCAGTTCTTC,CATARAGGKNEQFF
TRBJ1-2,-,TRBV7-8,TRBD1,TGTGCCAGCAGCGAAAGACAGGGAAGGCACTATGGCTACACCTTC,CASSERQGRHYGYTF
TRBJ2-7,once,TRBV19,TRBD2,TGTGCCAGTAGGGCTAGCGGGAGCAACACCTACGAGCAGTACTTC,CASRASGSNTYEQYF
TRBJ2-1,medium-sized,TRBV5-6,-,TGTGCCAGCAGCTTGGCTCGGAATGAGCAGTTCTTC,CASSLARNEQFF
TRBJ2-5,-,TRBV25-1,-,TGTGCCAGCAGTGAATCCGGGAAAGAGACCCAGTACTTC,CASSESGKETQYF
TRBJ2-2,-,TRBV6-5,-,TGTGCCAGCAGTTCTGCCGGGACACTCAACACCGGGGAGCTGTTTTTT,CASSSAGTLNTGELFF
TRBJ2-1,few,TRBV6-4,-,TGTGCCAGGTTTAGCGGAGAGCAGTTCTTC,CARFSGEQFF
TRBJ1-1,many,TRBV7-2,-,TGTGCCAGCAGCGTCACCGGGACATCTAATGAAGCTTTCTTT,CASSVTGTSNEAFF
TRBJ2-7,-,TRBV30,-,TGTGCCTGGAATTCAGGGAACCACGAGCAGTACTTC,CAWNSGNHEQYF
TRBJ2-7,-,TRBV5-1,-,TGCGCCAGCAGCTTGATAGGGGTTTCGAGAGAGCAGTACTTC,CASSLIGVSREQYF
TRBJ2-7,-,TRBV5-1,TRBD2,TGCGCCAGCAGCTCCCTAGCGGGGGGCAACTACGAGCAGTACTTC,CASSSLAGGNYEQYF
TRBJ1-2,few,TRBV5-6,-,TGTGCCAGCAGCTTGTGGGGCGAAGGGCTGAACTATGGCTACACCTTC,CASSLWGEGLNYGYTF
TRBJ1-3,-,TRBV15,-,TGTGCCACCAGCAGAGATTTGGGGGCTTCAGGAAACACCATATATTTT,CATSRDLGASGNTIYF
TRBJ2-3,few,TRBV4-2,TRBD1,TGTGCCAGCAGCCAAGGGACAGGAGGATCAGATACGCAGTATTTT,CASSQGTGGSDTQYF
TRBJ2-1,-,TRBV2,TRBD1,TGTGCCAGCAGTGTGGGACAGGGCCTCTACAATGAGCAGTTCTTC,CASSVGQGLYNEQFF
TRBJ2-1,-,TRBV27,TRBD2,TGTGCCAGCAGTCCCAACGAGCGGGAGGGCGCCCATGAGCAGTTCTTC,CASSPNEREGAHEQFF